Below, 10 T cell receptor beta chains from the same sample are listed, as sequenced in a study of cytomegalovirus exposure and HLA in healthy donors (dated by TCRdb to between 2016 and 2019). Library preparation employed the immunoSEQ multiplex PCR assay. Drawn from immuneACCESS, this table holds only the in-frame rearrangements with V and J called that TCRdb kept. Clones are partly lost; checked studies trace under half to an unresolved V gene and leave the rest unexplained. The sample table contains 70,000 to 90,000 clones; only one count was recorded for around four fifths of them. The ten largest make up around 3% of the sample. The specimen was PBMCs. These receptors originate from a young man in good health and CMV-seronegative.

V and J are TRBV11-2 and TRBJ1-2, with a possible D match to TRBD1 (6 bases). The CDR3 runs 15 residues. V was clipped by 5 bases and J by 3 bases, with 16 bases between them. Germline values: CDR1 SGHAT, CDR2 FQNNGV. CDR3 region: CASSRGGGDDYGYTF. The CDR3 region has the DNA TGTGCCAGCAGCCGAGGGGGTGGGGATGACTATGGCTACACCTTC.

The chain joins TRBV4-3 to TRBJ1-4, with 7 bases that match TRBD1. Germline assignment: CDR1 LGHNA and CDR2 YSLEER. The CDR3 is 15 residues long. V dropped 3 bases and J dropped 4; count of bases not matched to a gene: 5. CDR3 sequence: CASSQETGLNEKLFF. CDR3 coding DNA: TGCGCCAGCAGCCAGGAGACAGGGCTTAATGAAAAACTGTTTTTT.

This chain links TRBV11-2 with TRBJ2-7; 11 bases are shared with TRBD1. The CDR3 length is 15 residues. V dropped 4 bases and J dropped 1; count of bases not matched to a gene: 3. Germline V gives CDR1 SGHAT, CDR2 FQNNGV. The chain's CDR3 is CASSYRDRGSYEQYF. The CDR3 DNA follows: TGTGCCAGCAGCTACCGGGACAGGGGGTCCTACGAGCAGTACTTC.

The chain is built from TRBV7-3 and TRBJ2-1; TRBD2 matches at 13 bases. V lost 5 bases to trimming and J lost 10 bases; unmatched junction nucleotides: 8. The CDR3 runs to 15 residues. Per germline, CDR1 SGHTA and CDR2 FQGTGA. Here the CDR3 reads CASSLRTSGGREQFF. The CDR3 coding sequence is TGTGCCAGCAGCCTCCGGACTAGCGGGGGTCGAGAGCAGTTCTTC.

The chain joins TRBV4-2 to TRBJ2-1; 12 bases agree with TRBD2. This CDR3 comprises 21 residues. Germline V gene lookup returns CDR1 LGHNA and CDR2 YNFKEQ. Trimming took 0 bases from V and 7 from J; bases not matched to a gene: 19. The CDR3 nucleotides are TGTGCCAGCAGCCAAGAGCCCCCCGTGTCGGCTAGCGGGAGGGCCGGAAATGAGCAGTTCTTC. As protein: CASSQEPPVSASGRAGNEQFF.

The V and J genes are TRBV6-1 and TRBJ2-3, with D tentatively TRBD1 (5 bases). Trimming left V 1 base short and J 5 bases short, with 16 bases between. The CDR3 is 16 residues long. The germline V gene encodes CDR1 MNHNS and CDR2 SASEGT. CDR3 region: CASSEEFKGREDTQYF. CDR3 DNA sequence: TGTGCCAGCAGTGAAGAATTTAAGGGCAGGGAAGATACGCAGTATTTT.

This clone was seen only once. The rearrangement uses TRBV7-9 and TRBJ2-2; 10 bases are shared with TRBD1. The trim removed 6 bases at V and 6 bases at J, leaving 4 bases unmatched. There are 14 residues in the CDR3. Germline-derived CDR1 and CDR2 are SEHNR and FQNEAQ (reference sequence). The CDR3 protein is CASRGQGLPGELFF. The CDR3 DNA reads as TGTGCCAGCAGGGGACAGGGGCTCCCCGGGGAGCTGTTTTTT. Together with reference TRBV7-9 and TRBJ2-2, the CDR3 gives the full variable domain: DTGVSQNPRHKITKRGQNVTFRCDPISEHNRLYWYRQTLGQGPEFLTYFQNEAQLEKSRLLSDRFSAERPKGSFSTLEIQRTEQGDSAMYLCASRGQGLPGELFFGEGSRLTVL.

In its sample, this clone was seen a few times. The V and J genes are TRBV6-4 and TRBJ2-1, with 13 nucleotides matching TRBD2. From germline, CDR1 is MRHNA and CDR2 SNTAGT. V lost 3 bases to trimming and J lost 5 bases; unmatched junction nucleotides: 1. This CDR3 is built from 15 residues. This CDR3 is CASSELAGGDNEQFF. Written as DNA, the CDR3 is TGTGCCAGCAGTGAACTAGCGGGAGGGGACAATGAGCAGTTCTTC.

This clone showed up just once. As DNA, the CDR3 is TGTGCCAGCAGCTTGCCGATACTAGCGGGGCGCCGCGTGGAGCAGTTCTTC. Residues: CASSLPILAGRRVEQFF. V gene TRBV5-8 combines with J gene TRBJ2-1; 10 bases agree with TRBD2. This CDR3 contains 17 residues. Trimming took 1 base from V and 10 from J; bases not matched to a gene: 14. Germline CDR1 SGHTS, CDR2 YDEGEE.

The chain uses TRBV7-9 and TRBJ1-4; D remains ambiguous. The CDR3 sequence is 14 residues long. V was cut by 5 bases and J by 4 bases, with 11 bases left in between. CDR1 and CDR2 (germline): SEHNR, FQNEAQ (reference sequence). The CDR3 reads CASSRRSSNEKLFF. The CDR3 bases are TGTGCCAGCAGCCGGCGGAGTAGTAATGAAAAACTGTTTTTT.